This TCR beta chain was profiled in a study of T cells after yellow fever vaccination. Study-level findings and limits: Primary-vaccination clones mostly resurfaced post-booster (about 95% CD4, under 90% CD8).

TCR cDNA, made by 5'RACE template switching, carried an added universal primer site and UMIs. TCRdb called the 5' RACE reads again in MiXCR, with one record for every CDR3 protein. The sample holds hundreds of thousands of distinct CDR3 sequences, roughly 19% seen once. This CDR3 spans 15 amino acids. Germline V gene sequence: CDR1 MGHDK, CDR2 SYGVNS. Trimming removed 2 bases from V and 2 bases from J, with 10 bases in between. This clonotype was observed a handful of times. Its antigen is unidentified. The starting material was PBMCs, obtained 15 days after the yellow fever booster vaccination. This sequence joins TRBV25-1 and TRBJ1-3, with D unresolved. This TCR was sampled from a man aged 25-45 years who received the YFV17D yellow fever vaccine. CDR3 residues: CASSEQKVPGNTIYF. As DNA, the CDR3 is TGTGCCAGCAGTGAACAGAAGGTCCCTGGAAACACCATATATTTT.